This TCR beta chain derives from a study of a mutant IDH1 vaccine in newly diagnosed glioma. The V gene lost 3 bases and the J gene lost 9 bases, with 18 bases spanning the gap. This CDR3 spans 14 amino acids. The germline V gene encodes CDR1 KGHSH and CDR2 LQKENI. Time point indicated: baseline, week 1 (first vaccination visit). Stated treatment: pre-vaccination baseline after standard-of-care therapy. Method: immunoSEQ multiplex PCR; TCRdb's copy keeps in-frame clones and lacks some. The sample has around 82,000 clones; roughly 80% are singletons. The TCR was taken from a middle-aged man with glioma. Some clones in this sample may be carry-over from other donors' samples. V is TRBV18 and J is TRBJ2-7, with a possible D match to TRBD1 (6 bases). The starting material was PBMCs, obtained from a glioma patient treated with radiotherapy, temozolomide or both. The CDR3 protein is CASSPQDRFSGQYF. For the CDR3, the DNA is TGTGCCAGCTCACCGCAGGACAGATTCTCCGGGCAGTACTTC.